Presented here are 27 T cell receptor beta chains from one specimen sequenced in a study of cytomegalovirus exposure and HLA in healthy donors. The protocol was immunoSEQ multiplex PCR, while the TCRdb copy is restricted to in-frame clones and leaves out a portion. The repertoire holds 160,000 or so clones, more than 75% seen once, with approximately 1.4% in the top ten. The sequencing input was PBMCs. The receptors derive from a woman aged 30 to 39 in good health and CMV-seronegative.

The genes are TRBV19 and TRBJ1-2; no clear D. The CDR3 covers 15 residues. The V gene lost 3 bases and the J gene lost 3 bases, with 14 bases spanning the gap. The germline V gene has CDR1 LNHDA and CDR2 SQIVND (reference sequence). CDR3 nucleotide sequence: TGTGCCAGTAGTATTGAAGTGGGAGTCTACTATGGCTACACCTTC. This sequence encodes CASSIEVGVYYGYTF.

This chain joins TRBV6-5 and TRBJ1-2, with 7 bases that match TRBD1. CDR3 length equals 14 residues. Germline V gene lookup returns CDR1 MNHEY and CDR2 SVGAGI. The V and J ends lost 6 bases and 7 bases, in that order; junction bases with no gene match: 11. CDR3 residues: CASRTGQKGGGYTF. For the CDR3, the DNA is TGTGCCAGCAGGACGGGACAGAAGGGGGGTGGCTACACCTTC.

The rearrangement joins TRBV2 to TRBJ1-4, with TRBD1 matching 7 bases. CDR1 is SNHLY and CDR2 is FYNNEI in the germline V gene. V gave up 6 bases and J gave up 5 bases; unmatched junction bases: 9. The CDR3 is 15 amino acids. Here the CDR3 DNA reads TGTGCCAGCAGGCAAAAGACAGGGACGAATGAAAAACTGTTTTTT. It codes for CASRQKTGTNEKLFF.

The rearrangement links TRBV6-5 to TRBJ1-2, with D perhaps TRBD1 (5 bases). The CDR3 extends over 15 amino acids. Germline V gives CDR1 MNHEY, CDR2 SVGAGI. V lost 2 bases to trimming and J lost 6 bases, with 16 bases between them. This chain's CDR3 is CASSYDGGTGNGYTF. As DNA, the CDR3 is TGTGCCAGCAGTTACGACGGGGGAACGGGGAATGGCTACACCTTC.

The chain uses TRBV27 and TRBJ2-1; 8 bases match TRBD2. J gave up 6 bases and V 2 bases, and 6 bases lay outside the gene matches. This CDR3 is built from 15 residues. Germline V gives CDR1 MNHEY, CDR2 SMNVEV (reference sequence). The CDR3 nucleotides are TGTGCCAGCAGTTTAGAGAGCGGGGGCCTCAATGAGCAGTTCTTC. The encoded protein is CASSLESGGLNEQFF.

The chain uses TRBV9 and TRBJ1-2; 8 bases match TRBD1. V was pared by 0 bases and J by 2 bases, with 6 bases of the junction left unmatched. Per germline, CDR1 SGDLS and CDR2 YYNGEE. This CDR3 is 16 amino acids long. The CDR3 region is CASSVAAGGANYGYTF. The CDR3 DNA is TGTGCCAGCAGCGTAGCGGCAGGGGGCGCAAACTATGGCTACACCTTC.

The chain recombines TRBV7-9 with TRBJ1-1; D is unresolved. V dropped 2 bases and J dropped 1 base, with 2 bases sitting between them. Germline values: CDR1 SEHNR, CDR2 FQNEAQ (reference sequence). CDR3 length: 12 amino acids. The CDR3 bases are TGTGCCAGCAGCTTACAGAACACTGAAGCTTTCTTT. Protein sequence: CASSLQNTEAFF.

This clone was detected only a few times. The V call is TRBV19, the J call TRBJ2-1, with TRBD1 as a possible D gene (5 bases). V dropped 4 bases and J dropped 7 bases, with 5 bases sitting between them. Germline V gene data show CDR1 as LNHDA and CDR2 as SQIVND (reference sequence). The CDR3 consists of 11 residues. The CDR3: CASSTGNEQFF. The DNA of the CDR3 is TGTGCCAGTAGTACAGGGAATGAGCAGTTCTTC.

The V call is TRBV2, the J call TRBJ1-1; D is uncertain. Germline V gene lookup returns CDR1 SNHLY and CDR2 FYNNEI. The CDR3 spans 12 residues. V was shortened by 1 base and J by 8 bases, with 8 bases between the two germline ends. CDR3 sequence: CASSEGVGEAFF. CDR3 bases: TGTGCCAGCAGTGAAGGTGTCGGGGAAGCTTTCTTT.

The chain combines TRBV2 with TRBJ1-4, with D uncertain. Trimming took 2 bases from V and 4 from J, leaving 8 bases between them. CDR1 and CDR2 (germline): SNHLY, FYNNEI. The CDR3 is made up of 14 amino acids. DNA for the CDR3: TGTGCCAGCAGTGAATTGAGGTATAATGAAAAACTGTTTTTT. This sequence encodes CASSELRYNEKLFF.

The J gene is TRBJ1-2, the V gene TRBV27, with D unresolved. This CDR3 contains 13 residues. The V gene lost 4 bases and the J gene lost 3 bases, with 9 bases spanning the gap. Germline V gives CDR1 MNHEY, CDR2 SMNVEV (reference sequence). The CDR3 is CASSSMGDYGYTF. In nucleotides, the CDR3 is TGTGCCAGCAGTTCTATGGGAGACTATGGCTACACCTTC.

The chain recombines TRBV27 with TRBJ1-1; a possible D gene is TRBD1 (5 bases). Trimming removed 3 bases at V and 8 bases at J, with 7 bases between. Germline CDR1 reads MNHEY; CDR2 reads SMNVEV (reference sequence). This CDR3 spans 11 amino acids. CDR3: CASSFGGEAFF. The CDR3 DNA reads as TGTGCCAGCAGTTTTGGGGGGGAAGCTTTCTTT.

V gene TRBV7-6 combines with J gene TRBJ2-7; D gene unclear. The CDR3 sequence is 13 residues long. Looked up from germline, CDR1 is SGHVS and CDR2 is FNYEAQ. Deletions cut 3 bases from V and 6 bases from J, with 12 bases between. The CDR3 bases are TGTGCCAGCAGCTTCCCCGGTGGTTTCGAGCAGTACTTC. Encoded protein: CASSFPGGFEQYF.

Only a few counts were recorded for this clone. V gene TRBV7-2 combines with J gene TRBJ2-7; D remains unclear. CDR3 size: 12 residues. V dropped 5 bases and J dropped 8 bases, with 13 bases sitting between them. Per germline, CDR1 SGHTA and CDR2 FQGNSA. The CDR3 protein is CASSPPFSKQYF. The DNA of the CDR3 is TGTGCCAGCAGCCCCCCTTTTTCTAAGCAGTACTTC.

This clone was picked up one time. CDR3 bases: TGTGCCAGTAGTGAGCGGGGGGGTTACAATGAGCAGTTCTTC. This gives the protein CASSERGGYNEQFF. The J gene is TRBJ2-1, the V gene TRBV19; 10 bases line up with TRBD2. CDR1 LNHDA and CDR2 SQIVND come from the germline V gene (reference sequence). Trimming at V came to 5 bases and at J to 4 bases, leaving 2 bases not matched to a gene. CDR3 size: 14 residues.

The chain recombines TRBV9 with TRBJ2-1; TRBD2 matches 12 bases. The CDR3 has 15 amino acids. Germline V gene lookup returns CDR1 SGDLS and CDR2 YYNGEE. V was clipped by 0 bases and J by 5 bases; unmatched bases: 0. The CDR3 sequence is CASSVASGGDNEQFF. DNA for the CDR3: TGTGCCAGCAGCGTAGCTAGCGGGGGGGACAATGAGCAGTTCTTC. The complete variable domain, with remaining parts taken from reference TRBV9 and TRBJ2-1, reads DSGVTQTPKHLITATGQRVTLRCSPRSGDLSVYWYQQSLDQGLQFLIQYYNGEERAKGNILERFSAQQFPDLHSELNLSSLELGDSALYFCASSVASGGDNEQFFGPGTRLTVL.

The chain has TRBV5-8 and TRBJ2-3, with 13 bases matching TRBD2. The CDR3 totals 16 residues. The V and J ends lost 4 bases and 5 bases, in that order; junction bases with no gene match: 7. Germline V CDR1 and CDR2: SGHTS, YDEGEE. CDR3 protein: CASSPRRTSGGDTQYF. DNA for the CDR3: TGTGCCAGCAGCCCCCGAAGGACTAGCGGGGGAGATACGCAGTATTTT.

The chain recombines TRBV4-1 with TRBJ1-1; D unresolved. The V gene's germline CDR1 is MGHRA and CDR2 YSYEKL. This CDR3 is built from 15 residues. Trimming cost V 0 bases and J 1 base, with 9 bases left between them. The CDR3 reads CASSQEWAGNTEAFF. As DNA, the CDR3 is TGCGCCAGCAGCCAAGAATGGGCGGGGAACACTGAAGCTTTCTTT.

The chain couples TRBV27 to TRBJ1-2; 7 nucleotides agree with TRBD1. The germline V gene encodes CDR1 MNHEY and CDR2 SMNVEV (reference sequence). J gave up 0 bases and V 5 bases, and 6 bases lay outside the gene matches. This CDR3 spans 15 amino acids. The DNA for the CDR3 is TGTGCCAGCAGTCCGGGGGACAGACCTAACTATGGCTACACCTTC. Its translation: CASSPGDRPNYGYTF.

The V call is TRBV27, the J call TRBJ1-1; D is possibly TRBD1 (5 bases). V was shortened by 0 bases and J by 1 base, with 18 bases between the two germline ends. The CDR3 is 18 amino acids. The germline CDR1 and CDR2 sequences are MNHEY and SMNVEV (reference sequence). CDR3 amino acids: CASSLSWGRSAENTEAFF. In nucleotides, the CDR3 is TGTGCCAGCAGTTTATCGTGGGGCAGGTCCGCGGAGAACACTGAAGCTTTCTTT.

This sequence joins TRBV19 and TRBJ2-1, with a possible D match to TRBD1 (6 bases). V lost 9 bases and J 8 bases, leaving 20 bases between the germline ends. The CDR3 sequence is 14 residues long. Germline loops: CDR1 LNHDA, CDR2 SQIVND (reference sequence). CDR3 in amino acids: CASGSDSKGDEQFF. The CDR3 nucleotides read TGTGCCAGCGGATCGGACAGTAAGGGCGATGAGCAGTTCTTC.

V gene TRBV7-2 combines with J gene TRBJ1-6; D ambiguous. The CDR3 has 17 residues. From germline, CDR1 is SGHTA and CDR2 FQGNSA. Trimming left V 3 bases short and J 2 bases short, with 14 bases between. For the CDR3, the DNA is TGTGCCAGCAGCTTGATCACTTCAAACCCCTATAATTCACCCCTCCACTTT. It is translated as CASSLITSNPYNSPLHF.

The gene calls are TRBV29-1 and TRBJ2-1, with 7 bases that match TRBD1. The CDR3 length is 13 residues. Germline V gene sequence: CDR1 SQVTM, CDR2 ANQGSEA. The V and J ends lost 6 bases and 5 bases, in that order; junction bases with no gene match: 7. The CDR3 here is CSVHDRADNEQFF. In nucleotides, the CDR3 is TGCAGCGTCCACGACAGGGCTGACAATGAGCAGTTCTTC.

The CDR3 reads CASSLDYSGGYNEQFF. DNA of the CDR3: TGTGCCAGCAGCTTGGATTATAGCGGGGGTTACAATGAGCAGTTCTTC. The chain recombines TRBV5-4 with TRBJ2-1; 9 bases are shared with TRBD2. V was clipped by 0 bases and J by 4 bases; unmatched bases: 5. This CDR3 is 16 amino acids long. From germline, CDR1 is SGHNT and CDR2 YYREEE (reference sequence).

J is TRBJ1-1 and V is TRBV11-2; unclear D gene. The CDR3 is 11 residues long. Deletions cut 1 base from V and 7 bases from J, with 4 bases between. CDR1 is SGHAT and CDR2 is FQNNGV in the germline V gene. The CDR3 coding sequence is TGTGCCAGCAGCTTAGTTAATGAAGCTTTCTTT. This gives the protein CASSLVNEAFF.

The chain is built from TRBV27 and TRBJ2-3; 8 bases are shared with TRBD2. The CDR3 is 15 amino acids. V trimming: 5 bases; J trimming: 5 bases; junction bases outside the gene matches: 9. In germline, CDR1 is MNHEY, CDR2 SMNVEV (reference sequence). The CDR3 reads CASSRTSPRGDTQYF. The CDR3 nucleotides are TGTGCCAGCAGTCGGACTAGCCCCCGTGGAGATACGCAGTATTTT.

This rearrangement joins TRBV6-1 to TRBJ2-1, with 9 bases aligning to TRBD2. This CDR3 is built from 16 residues. Germline CDR1 and CDR2: MNHNS and SASEGT. J gave up 6 bases and V 3 bases, and 9 bases lay outside the gene matches. The CDR3 protein is CASSESERGARNEQFF. The DNA for the CDR3 is TGTGCCAGCAGTGAGTCAGAGCGGGGGGCACGCAATGAGCAGTTCTTC.